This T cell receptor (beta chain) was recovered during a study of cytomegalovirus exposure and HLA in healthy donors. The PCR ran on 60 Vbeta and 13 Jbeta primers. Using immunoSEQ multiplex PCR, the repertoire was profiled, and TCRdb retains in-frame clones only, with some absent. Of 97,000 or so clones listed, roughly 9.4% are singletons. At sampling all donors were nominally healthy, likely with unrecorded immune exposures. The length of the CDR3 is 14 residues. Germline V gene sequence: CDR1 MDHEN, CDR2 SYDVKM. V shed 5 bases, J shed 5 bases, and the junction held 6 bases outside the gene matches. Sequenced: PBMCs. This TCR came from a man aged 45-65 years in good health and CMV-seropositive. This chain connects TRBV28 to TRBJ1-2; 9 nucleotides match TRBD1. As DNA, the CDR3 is TGTGCCAGCAGTCCCTTGACAGGGGGGTATGGCTACACCTTC. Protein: CASSPLTGGYGYTF.